The rows below give T cell receptor beta chains drawn from one sample of a study of cytomegalovirus exposure and HLA in healthy donors. The method was immunoSEQ multiplex PCR; TCRdb's version includes in-frame clones alone and lacks a portion of them. The sample contains roughly 150,000 clones, approximately 71% of which appear only once. The sample taken for sequencing was PBMCs. The source is a man younger than 35 in good health and CMV-seropositive. Each CDR3 is given with its conserved first and last residue. A D gene is named only where the DNA matches it firmly. Clone size is given for some rows only: seen once, a few or many times, or a class if the clone is expanded.

cdr3_aa: CAWTTAGGLGYGYTF; cdr3_nt: TGTGCCTGGACCACGGCGGGGGGCTTGGGCTATGGCTACACCTTC; d_call: NA; j_call: TRBJ1-2; clone_size: NA; v_call: TRBV30
cdr3_aa: CASSLDPNRVAFF; cdr3_nt: TGTGCCAGCAGTTTAGACCCGAACAGGGTAGCTTTCTTT; d_call: NA; j_call: TRBJ1-1; clone_size: NA; v_call: TRBV28
cdr3_aa: CASSLDLVSTFSYEQYF; cdr3_nt: TGTGCCAGCAGCTTAGATCTCGTTAGCACCTTCTCCTACGAGCAGTACTTC; d_call: NA; j_call: TRBJ2-7; clone_size: NA; v_call: TRBV11-2
cdr3_aa: CASGLGGAGEAFF; cdr3_nt: TGTGCCAGCGGATTAGGGGGCGCGGGTGAAGCTTTCTTT; d_call: TRBD1; j_call: TRBJ1-1; clone_size: few; v_call: TRBV28
cdr3_aa: CASSQYRGRYGYTF; cdr3_nt: TGTGCCAGCAGCCAGTACAGGGGCCGGTATGGCTACACCTTC; d_call: TRBD1; j_call: TRBJ1-2; clone_size: NA; v_call: TRBV14
cdr3_aa: CASSGQAPLYEQYF; cdr3_nt: TGTGCCAGCAGTGGACAGGCCCCGTTGTACGAGCAGTACTTC; d_call: NA; j_call: TRBJ2-7; clone_size: NA; v_call: TRBV2
cdr3_aa: CASSLSFGGGTATSSTLF; cdr3_nt: NA; d_call: NA; j_call: TRBJ2-7; clone_size: few; v_call: TRBV28
cdr3_aa: CASSESRLATYEQYF; cdr3_nt: TGCGCCAGCAGTGAGTCGCGACTAGCTACGTACGAGCAGTACTTC; d_call: TRBD2; j_call: TRBJ2-7; clone_size: NA; v_call: TRBV10-2
cdr3_aa: CASSLTDRGQFF; cdr3_nt: TGTGCCAGCAGTCTCACAGACAGGGGTCAGTTCTTC; d_call: TRBD1; j_call: TRBJ2-1; clone_size: NA; v_call: TRBV27
cdr3_aa: CASSEGGSGRNIWTGELFF; cdr3_nt: TGTGCCAGCAGTGAAGGGGGTAGCGGGAGGAATATTTGGACCGGGGAGCTGTTTTTT; d_call: TRBD2; j_call: TRBJ2-2; clone_size: NA; v_call: TRBV6-1
cdr3_aa: CASSFSGTSGSTDTQYF; cdr3_nt: TGCGCCAGCAGCTTCTCGGGAACTAGCGGGAGTACAGATACGCAGTATTTT; d_call: TRBD2; j_call: TRBJ2-3; clone_size: NA; v_call: TRBV5-1
cdr3_aa: CASSKDRGLDEQFF; cdr3_nt: TGCGCCAGCAGCAAAGACAGGGGGTTAGATGAGCAGTTCTTC; d_call: TRBD1; j_call: TRBJ2-1; clone_size: NA; v_call: TRBV5-1
cdr3_aa: CASSMGPGNYEQYF; cdr3_nt: TGTGCCAGCAGCATGGGGCCGGGTAATTACGAGCAGTACTTC; d_call: NA; j_call: TRBJ2-7; clone_size: NA; v_call: TRBV5-8
cdr3_aa: CASSSGTETYEQYF; cdr3_nt: TGCGCCAGCAGCTCCGGGACAGAAACCTACGAGCAGTACTTC; d_call: TRBD1; j_call: TRBJ2-7; clone_size: NA; v_call: TRBV5-1
cdr3_aa: CASSFVGGDTQYF; cdr3_nt: TGTGCCAGCAGCTTCGTGGGGGGGGATACGCAGTATTTT; d_call: TRBD2; j_call: TRBJ2-3; clone_size: NA; v_call: TRBV7-9
cdr3_aa: CATTPPAQASAFF; cdr3_nt: TGTGCCACTACCCCCCCTGCACAGGCTTCAGCTTTCTTT; d_call: NA; j_call: TRBJ1-1; clone_size: NA; v_call: TRBV28
cdr3_aa: CASSYGTYTDTQYF; cdr3_nt: TGTGCCAGCAGTTATGGGACTTACACAGATACGCAGTATTTT; d_call: NA; j_call: TRBJ2-3; clone_size: NA; v_call: TRBV27
cdr3_aa: CASSVGGGVGGYTF; cdr3_nt: TGTGCCAGCAGTGTGGGCGGGGGGGTTGGTGGCTACACCTTC; d_call: NA; j_call: TRBJ1-2; clone_size: NA; v_call: TRBV2
cdr3_aa: CASSRTGGNTDTQYF; cdr3_nt: TGCGCCAGCAGTCGGACAGGGGGCAACACAGATACGCAGTATTTT; d_call: TRBD1; j_call: TRBJ2-3; clone_size: NA; v_call: TRBV10-1
cdr3_aa: CASSPGGTSTDTQYF; cdr3_nt: TGTGCCAGCTCACCGGGCGGGACTAGCACAGATACGCAGTATTTT; d_call: NA; j_call: TRBJ2-3; clone_size: NA; v_call: TRBV18
cdr3_aa: CASTRQGGNEQYF; cdr3_nt: TGTGCCAGCACCAGACAGGGAGGTAACGAGCAGTACTTC; d_call: NA; j_call: TRBJ2-7; clone_size: few; v_call: TRBV6-1